This TCR beta chain was recovered during a study of blood T cell repertoires in COVID-19. Overall study: COVID-19 samples collected from the United States, Italy and Spain covered acute and convalescent phases.

The repertoire was sequenced with immunoSEQ multiplex PCR; TCRdb's copy has only in-frame clones and lacks some. In the table there are some 160,000 clones, over 75% of which are singletons. Sequences were obtained from peripheral blood. This TCR derives from a woman between 55 and 75 years old with active COVID-19.

CDR3 in amino acids: CASSPRVEAYEQYF. The DNA for the CDR3 is TGTGCCAGCAGCCCACGGGTGGAGGCCTACGAGCAGTACTTC. This sequence joins TRBV9 and TRBJ2-7, with D perhaps TRBD2 (5 bases). Germline V gives CDR1 SGDLS, CDR2 YYNGEE. The V end lost 4 bases, the J end lost 2 bases, and 13 bases lay between the germline ends. The CDR3 totals 14 residues.